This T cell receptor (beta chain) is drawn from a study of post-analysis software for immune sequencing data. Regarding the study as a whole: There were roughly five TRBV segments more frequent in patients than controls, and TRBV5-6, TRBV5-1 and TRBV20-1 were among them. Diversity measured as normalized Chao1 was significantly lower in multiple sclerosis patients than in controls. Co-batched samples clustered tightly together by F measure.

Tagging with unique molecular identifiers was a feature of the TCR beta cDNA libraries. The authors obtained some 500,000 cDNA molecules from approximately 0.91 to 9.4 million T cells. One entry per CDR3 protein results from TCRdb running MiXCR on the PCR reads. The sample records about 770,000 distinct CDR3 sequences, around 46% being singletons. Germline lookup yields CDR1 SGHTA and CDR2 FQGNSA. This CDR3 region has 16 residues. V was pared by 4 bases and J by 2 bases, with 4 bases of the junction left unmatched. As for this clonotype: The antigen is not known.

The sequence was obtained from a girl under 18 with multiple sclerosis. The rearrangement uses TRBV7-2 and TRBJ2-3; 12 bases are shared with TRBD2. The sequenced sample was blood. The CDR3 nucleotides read TGTGCCAGCAGCTCGCTAGCGGGAGGGTACACAGATACGCAGTATTTT. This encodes CASSSLAGGYTDTQYF.